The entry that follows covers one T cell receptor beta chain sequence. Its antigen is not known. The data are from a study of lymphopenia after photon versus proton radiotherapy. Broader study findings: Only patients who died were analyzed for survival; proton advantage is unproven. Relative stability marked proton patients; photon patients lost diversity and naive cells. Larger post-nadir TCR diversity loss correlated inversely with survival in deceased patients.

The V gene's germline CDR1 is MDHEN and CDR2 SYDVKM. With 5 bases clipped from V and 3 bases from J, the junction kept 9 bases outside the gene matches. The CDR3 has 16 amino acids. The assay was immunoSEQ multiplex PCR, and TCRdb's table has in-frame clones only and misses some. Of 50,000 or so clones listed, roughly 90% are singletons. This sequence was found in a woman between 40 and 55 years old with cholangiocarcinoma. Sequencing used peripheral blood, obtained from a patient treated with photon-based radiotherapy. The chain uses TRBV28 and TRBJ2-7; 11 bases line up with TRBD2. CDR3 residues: CASSALAGGPIYEQYF. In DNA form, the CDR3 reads TGTGCCAGCAGTGCATTAGCGGGAGGGCCGATCTACGAGCAGTACTTC.